This record covers a single T cell receptor (beta chain). The data originate from a study of T cell changes during pregnancy in multiple sclerosis. Some clones are missing from TCRdb's copy, which holds only in-frame ones; the method was immunoSEQ multiplex PCR. The sample has roughly 40,000 clones, about 92% seen once. The sample consisted of CD8+ T cells from peripheral blood mononuclear cells, taken in the first trimester of pregnancy. The clonotype was recovered from a female donor with multiple sclerosis, enrolled in a pregnancy study.

CDR3 protein: CASSDRRGRSNQPQHF. The CDR3 DNA sequence: TGTGCCAGCAGTGACCGGCGGGGCCGTAGCAATCAGCCCCAGCATTTT. This sequence joins TRBV2 and TRBJ1-5; tentative D call: TRBD1 (5 bases). V lost 3 bases and J lost 0, with 12 bases in between. Germline loops: CDR1 SNHLY, CDR2 FYNNEI. The CDR3 totals 16 residues.